A single sample gave rise to the 14 T cell receptor beta chains below, sequenced in a study of naive and memory T cell subsets. An equimolar mix of two oligonucleotides served as the beta constant-region primer for TRBC1 and TRBC2. Four rounds of PCR amplified the ligated cDNA using nested alpha and beta constant-region primers plus SP2. From the UMI-ligation and nested PCR reads, TCRdb called clonotypes with MiXCR, one entry per CDR3 protein. Here the sample spans 120,000 or so distinct CDR3 sequences, 35% to 40% being singletons. Sequenced material: central memory CD4+ T cells from blood. The origin of the receptors is a human donor in good health.

The chain employs TRBV6-6 and TRBJ1-6, with 9 bases that match TRBD1. The V gene's germline CDR1 is MNHNY and CDR2 SVGAGI (reference sequence). With 6 bases clipped from V and 7 bases from J, the junction kept 7 bases outside the gene matches. This CDR3 has 15 residues. This chain's CDR3 is CASRLGTGQNSPLHF. DNA of the CDR3: TGTGCCAGCAGGCTCGGGACAGGGCAAAATTCACCCCTCCACTTT.

The rearrangement links TRBV20-1 to TRBJ2-7, with 8 bases lining up with TRBD2. There are 13 residues in the CDR3. J gave up 3 bases and V 3 bases, and 4 bases lay outside the gene matches. Germline CDR1 is DFQATT and CDR2 is SNEGSKA (reference sequence). The CDR3: CSASGRVDYEQYF. In nucleotides, the CDR3 is TGCAGTGCTAGCGGGAGGGTTGACTACGAGCAGTACTTC.

This clonotype was picked up a small number of times. The chain recombines TRBV7-9 with TRBJ2-1; 7 bases align to TRBD2. CDR1 is SEHNR, CDR2 FQNEAQ, per germline (reference sequence). This CDR3 is 20 amino acids long. V lost 1 base and J lost 0; bases outside the gene matches: 15. CDR3 protein: CASSLETSRAGWSSYNEQFF. The CDR3 coding sequence is TGTGCCAGCAGCTTAGAGACTAGCCGCGCGGGTTGGAGCTCCTACAATGAGCAGTTCTTC.

This clonotype has more than one count but fewer than ten. This rearrangement joins TRBV5-1 to TRBJ2-7, with 12 nucleotides matching TRBD1. The germline CDR1 and CDR2 sequences are SGHRS and YFSETQ. The CDR3 covers 16 residues. The V and J ends lost 0 bases and 6 bases, in that order; junction bases with no gene match: 7. CDR3 nucleotide sequence: TGCGCCAGCAGCTTGGTCTCGGGACAGGGGGCCGGCGAGCAGTACTTC. As protein: CASSLVSGQGAGEQYF.

The chain is built from TRBV6-1 and TRBJ2-7, with D possibly being TRBD1 or TRBD2 (6 bases each). The length of the CDR3 is 15 residues. Deletions cut 3 bases from V and 3 bases from J, with 15 bases between. Per germline, CDR1 MNHNS and CDR2 SASEGT. The CDR3 sequence: CASSDPSGAFYEQYF. The CDR3, as DNA: TGTGCCAGCAGTGACCCGTCGGGGGCCTTCTACGAGCAGTACTTC.

This clonotype was observed a few times. The genes are TRBV5-1 and TRBJ2-1; 7 bases are shared with TRBD2. Germline V gene data show CDR1 as SGHRS and CDR2 as YFSETQ. The ends lost 3 bases at V and 5 bases at J; junction bases unmatched: 5. The CDR3 loop spans 14 amino acids. The CDR3 loop reads CASSWGGTNNEQFF. In nucleotides, the CDR3 is TGCGCCAGCAGCTGGGGAGGGACTAACAATGAGCAGTTCTTC. The full variable domain, completed using reference TRBV5-1 and TRBJ2-1, is KAGVTQTPRYLIKTRGQQVTLSCSPISGHRSVSWYQQTPGQGLQFLFEYFSETQRNKGNFPGRFSGRQFSNSRSEMNVSTLELGDSALYLCASSWGGTNNEQFFGPGTRLTVL.

This clonotype appeared a few times. This sequence joins TRBV19 and TRBJ2-3; 9 nucleotides align to TRBD1. Trimming took 7 bases from V and 12 from J; bases not matched to a gene: 17. Germline values: CDR1 LNHDA, CDR2 SQIVND (reference sequence). CDR3 size: 15 residues. The CDR3 reads CASTTTGTGRPHQYF. CDR3 bases: TGTGCCAGTACCACAACCGGGACAGGGAGGCCCCACCAGTATTTT.

This clonotype showed up just a few times. The chain is built from TRBV11-1 and TRBJ2-7; 7 bases fit TRBD2. The V and J ends lost 5 bases and 7 bases, in that order; junction bases with no gene match: 14. Germline CDR1 is SGHAT and CDR2 is FQDESV (reference sequence). The CDR3 sequence is 15 residues long. CDR3: CASSPRTRGPKEQYF. CDR3 bases: TGTGCCAGCAGCCCCCGGACTAGAGGCCCCAAAGAGCAGTACTTC.

This clonotype was seen only once. The chain is built from TRBV18 and TRBJ2-7; 12 nucleotides line up with TRBD2. The germline V gene has CDR1 KGHSH and CDR2 LQKENI. V dropped 2 bases and J dropped 3; count of bases not matched to a gene: 5. The CDR3 runs to 16 residues. CDR3 protein: CASSPSGLAGHYEQYF. DNA of the CDR3: TGTGCCAGCTCACCATCGGGACTAGCGGGTCACTACGAGCAGTACTTC.

This clonotype came up once. This chain's CDR3 is CASSADSYEQFF. The DNA of the CDR3 is TGTGCCAGCAGCGCGGACAGTTATGAGCAGTTCTTC. The chain links TRBV5-4 to TRBJ2-1, with TRBD1 as a possible D gene (6 bases). Germline values: CDR1 SGHNT, CDR2 YYREEE (reference sequence). V lost 4 bases and J 8 bases, leaving 10 bases between the germline ends. The CDR3 sequence is 12 residues long.

This chain uses TRBV6-2 or TRBV6-3 with TRBJ1-2; the D is unclear. CDR1 MNHEY and CDR2 SVGEGT come from the germline V gene. V was clipped by 6 bases and J by 2 bases, with 7 bases between them. The CDR3 has 12 residues. The CDR3 bases are TGTGCCAGCAGGGATCCAAACTATGGCTACACCTTC. Amino acid sequence: CASRDPNYGYTF.

This chain links TRBV7-2 with TRBJ2-2; 10 nucleotides match TRBD2. This CDR3 has 15 amino acids. V was pared by 5 bases and J by 4 bases, with 4 bases of the junction left unmatched. The V gene's germline CDR1 is SGHTA and CDR2 FQGNSA. CDR3 protein: CASSVGLAPTGELFF. The CDR3 DNA reads as TGTGCCAGCAGCGTGGGACTAGCGCCCACCGGGGAGCTGTTTTTT.

This clonotype was detected ten times or more. The rearrangement uses TRBV10-3 and TRBJ2-7; 7 positions agree with TRBD1. J gave up 7 bases and V 0 bases, and 9 bases lay outside the gene matches. The CDR3 spans 15 residues. CDR1 and CDR2 (germline): ENHRY, SYGVKD. The CDR3 DNA reads as TGTGCCATCAGTGAGTCGGGACAGAACTATGGTGAGCAGTACTTC. It is translated as CAISESGQNYGEQYF.

This chain joins TRBV7-9 and TRBJ2-3; D is unresolved. Germline V gene data show CDR1 as SEHNR and CDR2 as FQNEAQ (reference sequence). This CDR3 region has 14 residues. Trimming pared 8 bases from V and 0 bases from J, leaving 12 bases between. CDR3 protein: CASGLRGSTDTQYF. Here the CDR3 DNA reads TGTGCCAGCGGCCTCCGTGGTAGCACAGATACGCAGTATTTT.